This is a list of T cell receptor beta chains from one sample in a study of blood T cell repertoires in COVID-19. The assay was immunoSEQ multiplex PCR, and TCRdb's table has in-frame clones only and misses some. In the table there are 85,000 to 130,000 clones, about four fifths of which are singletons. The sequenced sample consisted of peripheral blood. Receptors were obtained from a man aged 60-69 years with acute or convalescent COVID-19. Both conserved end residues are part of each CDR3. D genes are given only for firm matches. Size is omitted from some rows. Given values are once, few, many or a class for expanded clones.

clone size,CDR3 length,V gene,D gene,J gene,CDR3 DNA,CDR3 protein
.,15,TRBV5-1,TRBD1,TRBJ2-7,TGCGCCAGCAGCTTGCTTGGGACAGGGGGGATCGAGCAGTACTTC,CASSLLGTGGIEQYF
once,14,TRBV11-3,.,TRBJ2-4,TGTGCCAGCAGCAGAGGGGGAAGCGAAAACATTCAGTACTTC,CASSRGGSENIQYF
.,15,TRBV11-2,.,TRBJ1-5,TGTGCCAGCAGCTTAGCTCAGGGGTACAATCAGCCCCAGCATTTT,CASSLAQGYNQPQHF
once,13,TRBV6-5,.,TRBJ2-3,TGTGCCAGCAATCTGCGTAGCACAGATACGCAGTATTTT,CASNLRSTDTQYF
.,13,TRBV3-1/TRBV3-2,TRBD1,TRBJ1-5,TGTGCCAGCAGCCTACAGGGGAATCAGCCCCAGCATTTT,CASSLQGNQPQHF
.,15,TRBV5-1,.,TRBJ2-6,TGCGCCAGCCGCTTCGAGGTCTCTGGGGCCAACGTCCTGACTTTC,CASRFEVSGANVLTF
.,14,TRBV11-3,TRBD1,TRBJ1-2,TGTGCCAGCAGCCAGACAGGGACTAACTATGGCTACACCTTC,CASSQTGTNYGYTF
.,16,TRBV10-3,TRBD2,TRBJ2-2,TGTGCCATCAGCTCGACTAGCGGGGGCCGAGGCGGGGAGCTGTTTTTT,CAISSTSGGRGGELFF
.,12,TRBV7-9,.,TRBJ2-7,TGTGCCAGCAGCCCAGGAAACTACGAGCAGTACTTC,CASSPGNYEQYF
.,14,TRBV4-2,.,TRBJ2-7,TGTGCCAGCAGCCAAGTCCGGGACACCTACGAGCAGTACTTC,CASSQVRDTYEQYF
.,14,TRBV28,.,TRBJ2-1,TGTGCCAGCAGGGACGGTACTCCAGGGGTTGAGCAGTTCTTC,CASRDGTPGVEQFF
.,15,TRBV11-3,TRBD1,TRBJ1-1,TGTGCCAGCAGTTCATCCCGACAGGGCCGCACTGAAGCTTTCTTT,CASSSSRQGRTEAFF
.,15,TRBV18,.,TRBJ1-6,TGTGCCAGCTCACCAACGGTTGGAGGGCTTCCCCTCCTCCACTTT,CASSPTVGGLPLLHF
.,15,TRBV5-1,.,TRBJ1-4,TGCGCCAGCAGCTTGGCCGGGGGGTTGAGTGAAAAACTGTTTTTT,CASSLAGGLSEKLFF
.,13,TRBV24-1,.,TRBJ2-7,TGTGCCACCAGTGGTGGGAGTGTGTGGGAGCAGTACTTC,CATSGGSVWEQYF
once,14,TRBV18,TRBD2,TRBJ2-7,TGTGCCAGCTCATCCGGGACTAGCTACTACGAGCAGTACTTC,CASSSGTSYYEQYF
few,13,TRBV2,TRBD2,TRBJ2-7,TGTGCCAGCACCAGACTAGCGGGGGGTGAGCAGTACTTC,CASTRLAGGEQYF
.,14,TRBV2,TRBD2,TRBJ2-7,TGTGCCAGCAGATATAGCGGGAGAGGCTACGAGCAGTACTTC,CASRYSGRGYEQYF